This T cell receptor beta chain is drawn from a study of cytomegalovirus exposure and HLA in healthy donors. Findings and limits, study-wide: Among the most significant clusters, several appeared linked to common viral pathogens in a later analysis. In a later analysis, a genetic analysis reported fewer productive-TCR N-insertions in an Asian-associated ancestry cluster than the cohort average. HLA alleles were associated with around 17,000 TCR beta sequences in a later analysis at 0.05 false discovery rate.

On this clone: Its antigen is not known.

60 Vbeta and 13 Jbeta primers were used in PCR. The repertoire was sequenced with immunoSEQ multiplex PCR; TCRdb's copy has only in-frame clones and lacks some. The sample includes approximately 150,000 clones, 82% of them seen just once. The specimen sequenced was PBMCs. The sequence was collected from a man over 45 in good health and CMV-seropositive.

The CDR3 nucleotides are TGCGCCAGCAGCCAAGACGACAGGGATTTAGCAGATACGCAGTATTTT. It encodes CASSQDDRDLADTQYF. The V gene is TRBV4-1, the J gene TRBJ2-3, with 7 bases aligning to TRBD1. Germline CDR1 reads MGHRA; CDR2 reads YSYEKL. The CDR3 totals 16 residues. V gave up 0 bases and J gave up 4 bases; unmatched junction bases: 7.